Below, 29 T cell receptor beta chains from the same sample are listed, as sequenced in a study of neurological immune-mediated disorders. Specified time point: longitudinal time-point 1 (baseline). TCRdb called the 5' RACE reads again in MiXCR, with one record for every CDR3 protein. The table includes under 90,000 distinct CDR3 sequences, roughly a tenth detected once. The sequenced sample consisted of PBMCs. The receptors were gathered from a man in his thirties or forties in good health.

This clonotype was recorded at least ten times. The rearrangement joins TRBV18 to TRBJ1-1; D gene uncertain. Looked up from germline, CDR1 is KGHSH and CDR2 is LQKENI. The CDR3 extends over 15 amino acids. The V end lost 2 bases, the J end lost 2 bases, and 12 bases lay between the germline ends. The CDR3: CASSPRMDGNTEAFF. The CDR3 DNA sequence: TGTGCCAGCTCACCAAGGATGGACGGTAACACTGAAGCTTTCTTT.

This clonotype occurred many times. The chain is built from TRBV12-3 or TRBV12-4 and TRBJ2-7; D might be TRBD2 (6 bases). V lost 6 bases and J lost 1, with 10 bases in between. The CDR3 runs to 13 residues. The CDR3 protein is CASRLGLSYEQYF. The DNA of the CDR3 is TGTGCCAGCAGACTGGGACTGTCCTACGAGCAGTACTTC.

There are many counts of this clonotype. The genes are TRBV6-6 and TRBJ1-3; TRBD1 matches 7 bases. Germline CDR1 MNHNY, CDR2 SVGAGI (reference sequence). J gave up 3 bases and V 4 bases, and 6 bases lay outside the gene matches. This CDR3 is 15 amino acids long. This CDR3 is CASSLDRSIGNTIYF. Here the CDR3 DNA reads TGTGCCAGCAGTTTGGACAGGTCCATTGGAAACACCATATATTTT.

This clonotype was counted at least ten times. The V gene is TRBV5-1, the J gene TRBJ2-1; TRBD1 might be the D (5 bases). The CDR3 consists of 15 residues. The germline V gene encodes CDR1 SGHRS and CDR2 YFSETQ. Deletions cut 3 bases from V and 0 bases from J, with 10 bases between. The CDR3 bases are TGCGCCAGCAGCTCAGGGCTTCGCTCCTACAATGAGCAGTTCTTC. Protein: CASSSGLRSYNEQFF.

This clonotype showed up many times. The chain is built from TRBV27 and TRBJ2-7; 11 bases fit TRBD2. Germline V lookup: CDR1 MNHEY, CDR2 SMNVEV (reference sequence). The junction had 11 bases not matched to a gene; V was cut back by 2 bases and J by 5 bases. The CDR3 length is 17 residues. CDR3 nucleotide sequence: TGTGCCAGCAGTTTAGGGGCTAGCGGGAGGTTGCCTCACGAGCAGTACTTC. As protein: CASSLGASGRLPHEQYF.

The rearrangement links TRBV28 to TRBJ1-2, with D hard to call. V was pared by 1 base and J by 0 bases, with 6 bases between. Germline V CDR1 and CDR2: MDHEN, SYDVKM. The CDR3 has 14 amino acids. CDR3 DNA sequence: TGTGCCAGCAGTTTATCCGGTACTAACTATGGCTACACCTTC. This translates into CASSLSGTNYGYTF.

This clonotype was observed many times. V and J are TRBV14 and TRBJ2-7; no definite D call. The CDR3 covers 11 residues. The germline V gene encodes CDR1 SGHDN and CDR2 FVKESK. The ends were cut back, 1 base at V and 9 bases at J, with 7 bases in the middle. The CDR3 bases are TGTGCCAGCAGCCAAGGGTACCTGCAGTACTTC. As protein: CASSQGYLQYF.

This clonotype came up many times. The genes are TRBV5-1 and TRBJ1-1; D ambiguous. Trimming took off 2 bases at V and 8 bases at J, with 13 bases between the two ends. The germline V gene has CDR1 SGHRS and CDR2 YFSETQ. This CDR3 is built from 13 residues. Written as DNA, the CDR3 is TGCGCCAGCAGCTTAATCCAGGAGGCAGAAGCTTTCTTT. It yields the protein CASSLIQEAEAFF.

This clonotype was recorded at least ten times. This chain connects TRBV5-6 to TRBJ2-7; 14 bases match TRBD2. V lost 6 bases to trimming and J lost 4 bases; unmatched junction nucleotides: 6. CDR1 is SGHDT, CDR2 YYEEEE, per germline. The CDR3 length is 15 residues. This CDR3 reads CASTRGLAGGYEQYF. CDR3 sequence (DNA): TGTGCCAGCACCCGAGGACTAGCGGGAGGTTACGAGCAGTACTTC.

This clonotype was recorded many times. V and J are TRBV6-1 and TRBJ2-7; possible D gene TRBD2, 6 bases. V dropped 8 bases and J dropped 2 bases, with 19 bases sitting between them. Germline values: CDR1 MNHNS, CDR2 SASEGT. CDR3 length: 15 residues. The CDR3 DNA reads TGTGCCAGCGACCTTAACGGAGGGGCGGCCTACGAGCAGTACTTC. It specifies CASDLNGGAAYEQYF.

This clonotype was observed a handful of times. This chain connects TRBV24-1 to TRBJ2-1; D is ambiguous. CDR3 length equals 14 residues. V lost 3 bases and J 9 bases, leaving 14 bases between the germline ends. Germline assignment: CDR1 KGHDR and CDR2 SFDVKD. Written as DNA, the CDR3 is TGTGCCACCAGTGATGGCAGGTTTTCCATTGAGCAGTTCTTC. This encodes CATSDGRFSIEQFF.

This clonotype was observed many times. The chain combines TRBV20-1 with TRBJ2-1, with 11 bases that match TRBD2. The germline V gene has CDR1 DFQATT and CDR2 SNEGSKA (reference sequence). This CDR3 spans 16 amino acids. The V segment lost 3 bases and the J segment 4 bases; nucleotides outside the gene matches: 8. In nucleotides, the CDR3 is TGCAGTGCTAGCTTGAATAGCGGGAGGGTATACAATGAGCAGTTCTTC. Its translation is CSASLNSGRVYNEQFF.

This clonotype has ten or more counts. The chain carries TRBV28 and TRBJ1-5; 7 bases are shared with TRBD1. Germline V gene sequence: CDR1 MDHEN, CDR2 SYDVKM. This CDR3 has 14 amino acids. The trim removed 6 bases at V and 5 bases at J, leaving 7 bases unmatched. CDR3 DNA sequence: TGTGCCAGCAGATCAGACAGGGCCGATCAGCCCCAGCATTTT. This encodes CASRSDRADQPQHF. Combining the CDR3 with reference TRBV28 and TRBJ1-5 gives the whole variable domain DVKVTQSSRYLVKRTGEKVFLECVQDMDHENMFWYRQDPGLGLRLIYFSYDVKMKEKGDIPEGYSVSREKKERFSLILESASTNQTSMYLCASRSDRADQPQHFGDGTRLSIL.

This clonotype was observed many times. CDR3 protein: CASRPGQESNTEAFF. CDR3 sequence (DNA): TGTGCCAGCAGACCCGGACAGGAATCAAACACTGAAGCTTTCTTT. The chain has TRBV12-3 or TRBV12-4 and TRBJ1-1, with 7 bases aligning to TRBD1. This CDR3 has 15 residues. Germline trimming cut 6 bases from V and 2 bases from J; bases unmatched to any gene: 9.

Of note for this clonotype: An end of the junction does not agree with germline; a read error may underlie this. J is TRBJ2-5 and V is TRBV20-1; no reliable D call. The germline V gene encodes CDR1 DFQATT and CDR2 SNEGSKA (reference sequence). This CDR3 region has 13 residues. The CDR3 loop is CSASQDLYETQDF. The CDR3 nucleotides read TGCAGTGCTAGCCAGGACCTGTATGAGACCCAGGACTTC.

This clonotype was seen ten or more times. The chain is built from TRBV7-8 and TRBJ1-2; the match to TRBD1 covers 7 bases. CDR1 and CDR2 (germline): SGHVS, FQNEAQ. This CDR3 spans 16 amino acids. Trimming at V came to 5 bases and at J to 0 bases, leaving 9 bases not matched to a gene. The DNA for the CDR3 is TGTGCCAGCAGCGCGCGGGGACAGATAGCTAACTATGGCTACACCTTC. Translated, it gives CASSARGQIANYGYTF. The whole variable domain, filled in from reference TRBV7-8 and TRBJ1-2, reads GAGVSQSPRYKVAKRGQDVALRCDPISGHVSLFWYQQALGQGPEFLTYFQNEAQLDKSGLPSDRFFAERPEGSVSTLKIQRTQQEDSAVYLCASSARGQIANYGYTFGSGTRLTVV.

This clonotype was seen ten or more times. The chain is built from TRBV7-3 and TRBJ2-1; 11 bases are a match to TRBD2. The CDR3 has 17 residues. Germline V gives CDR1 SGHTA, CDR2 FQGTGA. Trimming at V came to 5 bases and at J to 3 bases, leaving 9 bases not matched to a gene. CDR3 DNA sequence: TGTGCCAGCAGCCCAAAGGCGGGACTAGCGGACTACAATGAGCAGTTCTTC. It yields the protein CASSPKAGLADYNEQFF.

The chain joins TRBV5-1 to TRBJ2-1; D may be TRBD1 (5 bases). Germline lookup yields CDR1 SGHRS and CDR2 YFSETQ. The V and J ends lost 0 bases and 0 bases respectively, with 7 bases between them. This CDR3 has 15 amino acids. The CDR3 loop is CASSLEGSSYNEQFF. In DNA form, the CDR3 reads TGCGCCAGCAGCTTGGAGGGGTCCTCCTACAATGAGCAGTTCTTC.

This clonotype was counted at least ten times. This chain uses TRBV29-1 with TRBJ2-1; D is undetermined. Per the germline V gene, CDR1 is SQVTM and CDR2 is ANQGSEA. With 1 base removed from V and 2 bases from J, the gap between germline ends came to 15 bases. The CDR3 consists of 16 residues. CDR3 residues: CSVEGDPGLAYNEQFF. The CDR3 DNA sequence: TGCAGCGTTGAAGGAGACCCAGGCCTGGCCTACAATGAGCAGTTCTTC.

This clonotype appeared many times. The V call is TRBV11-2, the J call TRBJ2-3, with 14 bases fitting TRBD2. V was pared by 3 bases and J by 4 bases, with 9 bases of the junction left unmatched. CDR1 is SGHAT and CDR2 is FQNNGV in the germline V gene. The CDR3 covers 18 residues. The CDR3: CASSLGLAGARLPDTQYF. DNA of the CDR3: TGTGCCAGCAGCTTGGGACTAGCGGGAGCGAGGCTGCCAGATACGCAGTATTTT.

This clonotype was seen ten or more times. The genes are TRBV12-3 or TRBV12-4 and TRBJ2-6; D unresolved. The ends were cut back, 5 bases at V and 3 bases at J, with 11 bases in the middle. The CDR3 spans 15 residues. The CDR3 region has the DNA TGTGCCAGCAGTCCCCAGAATCTTGGGGCCAACGTCCTGACTTTC. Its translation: CASSPQNLGANVLTF.

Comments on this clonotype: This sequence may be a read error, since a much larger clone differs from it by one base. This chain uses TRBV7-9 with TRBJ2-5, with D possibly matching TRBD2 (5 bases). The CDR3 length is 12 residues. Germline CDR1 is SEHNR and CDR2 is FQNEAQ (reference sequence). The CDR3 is CASSLIGETRYF. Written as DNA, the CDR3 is TGTGCCAGCAGCTTAATCGGGGAGACCCGGTACTTC.

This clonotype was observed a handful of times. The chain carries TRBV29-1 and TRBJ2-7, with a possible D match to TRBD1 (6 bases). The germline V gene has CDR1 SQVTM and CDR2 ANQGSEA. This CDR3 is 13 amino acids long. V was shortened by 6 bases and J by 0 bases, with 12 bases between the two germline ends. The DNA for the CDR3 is TGCAGCGTGACAGGCATCGCCTCCTACGAGCAGTACTTC. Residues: CSVTGIASYEQYF.

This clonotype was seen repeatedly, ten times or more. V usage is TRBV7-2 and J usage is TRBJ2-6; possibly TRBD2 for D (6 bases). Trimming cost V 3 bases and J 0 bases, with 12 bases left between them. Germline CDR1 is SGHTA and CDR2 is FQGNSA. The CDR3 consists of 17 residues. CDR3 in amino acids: CASSFGRGTSGANVLTF. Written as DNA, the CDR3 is TGTGCCAGCAGCTTTGGGCGGGGAACCTCTGGGGCCAACGTCCTGACTTTC. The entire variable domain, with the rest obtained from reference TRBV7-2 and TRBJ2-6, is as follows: GAGVSQSPSNKVTEKGKDVELRCDPISGHTALYWYRQSLGQGLEFLIYFQGNSAPDKSGLPSDRFSAERTGGSVSTLTIQRTQQEDSAVYLCASSFGRGTSGANVLTFGAGSRLTVL.

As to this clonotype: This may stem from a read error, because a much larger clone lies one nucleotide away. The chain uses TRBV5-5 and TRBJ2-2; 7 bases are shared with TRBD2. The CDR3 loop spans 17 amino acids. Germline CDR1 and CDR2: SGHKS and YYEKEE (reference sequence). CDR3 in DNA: TGTGCCAGCAGCTTGGCCAGCGGGATGGCCTGGTTGGGGGAGCTGTTATTT. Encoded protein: CASSLASGMAWLGELLF. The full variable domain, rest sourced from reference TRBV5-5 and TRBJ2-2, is DAGVTQSPTHLIKTRGQQVTLRCSPISGHKSVSWYQQVLGQGPQFIFQYYEKEERGRGNFPDRFSARQFPNYSSELNVNALLLGDSALYLCASSLASGMAWLGELLFGEGSRLTVL.

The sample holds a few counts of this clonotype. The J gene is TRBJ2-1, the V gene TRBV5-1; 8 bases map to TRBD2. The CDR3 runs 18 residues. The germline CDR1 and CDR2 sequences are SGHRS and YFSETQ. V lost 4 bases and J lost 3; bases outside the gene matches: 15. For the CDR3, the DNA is TGCGCCAGCAGCGCATCAGGGCTTGACGGGAGGGTCTACAATGAGCAGTTCTTC. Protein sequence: CASSASGLDGRVYNEQFF.

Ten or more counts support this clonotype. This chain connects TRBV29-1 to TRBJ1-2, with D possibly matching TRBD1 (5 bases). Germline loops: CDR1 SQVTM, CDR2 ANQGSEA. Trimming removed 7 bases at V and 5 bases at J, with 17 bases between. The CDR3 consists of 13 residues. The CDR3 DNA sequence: TGCAGCGCGAAGACAGTCTCCCTTTATGGCTACACCTTC. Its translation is CSAKTVSLYGYTF.

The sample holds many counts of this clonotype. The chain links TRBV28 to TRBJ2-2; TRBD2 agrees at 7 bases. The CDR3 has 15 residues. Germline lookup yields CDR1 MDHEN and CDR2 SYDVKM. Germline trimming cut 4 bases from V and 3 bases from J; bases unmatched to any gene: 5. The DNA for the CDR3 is TGTGCCAGCAGTTCCCTTGGGGGGGACACCGGGGAGCTGTTTTTT. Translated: CASSSLGGDTGELFF.

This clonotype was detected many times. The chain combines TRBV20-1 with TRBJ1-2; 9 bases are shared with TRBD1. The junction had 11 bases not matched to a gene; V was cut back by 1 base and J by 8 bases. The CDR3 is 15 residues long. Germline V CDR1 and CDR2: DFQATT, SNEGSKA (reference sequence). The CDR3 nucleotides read TGCAGTGCTAGAGTTGGACAGGGGAATCGTCGGGGCTACACCTTC. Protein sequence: CSARVGQGNRRGYTF.